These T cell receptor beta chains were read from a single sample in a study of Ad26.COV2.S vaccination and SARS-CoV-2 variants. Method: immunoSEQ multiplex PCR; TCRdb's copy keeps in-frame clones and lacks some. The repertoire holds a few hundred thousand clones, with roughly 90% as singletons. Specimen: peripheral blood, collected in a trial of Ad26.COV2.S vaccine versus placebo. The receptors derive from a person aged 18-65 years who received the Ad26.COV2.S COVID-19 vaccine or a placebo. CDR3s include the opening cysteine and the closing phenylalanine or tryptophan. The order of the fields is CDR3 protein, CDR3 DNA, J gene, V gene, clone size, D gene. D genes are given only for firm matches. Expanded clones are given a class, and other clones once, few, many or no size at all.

CDR3: CASSETGGRYGYTF; DNA: TGTGCCAGCAGTGAAACAGGGGGCCGCTATGGCTACACCTTC; J: TRBJ1-2; V: TRBV25-1; size: -; D: TRBD1
CDR3: CASSDRVYGFGNTIYF; DNA: TGTGCCAGCAGCGACAGGGTTTATGGATTTGGAAACACCATATATTTT; J: TRBJ1-3; V: TRBV7-2; size: -; D: TRBD1
CDR3: CASSLYTQAYNEQFF; DNA: TGTGCCAGCAGCTTATACACCCAGGCCTACAATGAGCAGTTCTTC; J: TRBJ2-1; V: TRBV7-9; size: -; D: -
CDR3: CASSSRIGHMGEGYTF; DNA: TGTGCCAGCAGTTCTAGGATAGGACACATGGGGGAGGGCTACACCTTC; J: TRBJ1-2; V: TRBV6-6; size: -; D: -
CDR3: CASSPGTNQPQHF; DNA: TGTGCCAGCTCACCAGGGACGAATCAGCCCCAGCATTTT; J: TRBJ1-5; V: TRBV18; size: once; D: -
CDR3: CASSTRTGTDTQYF; DNA: TGTGCCAGCAGTACCCGGACAGGCACAGATACGCAGTATTTT; J: TRBJ2-3; V: TRBV6-5; size: -; D: -
CDR3: CASSVRQYEQYF; DNA: TGCGCCAGCAGCGTTAGACAATACGAGCAGTACTTC; J: TRBJ2-7; V: TRBV5-1; size: -; D: -
CDR3: CASSQGAVSGNTIYF; DNA: TGCGCCAGCAGCCAAGGAGCAGTCTCTGGAAACACCATATATTTT; J: TRBJ1-3; V: TRBV4-3; size: -; D: -
CDR3: CASSHGRMVGRNQPQHF; DNA: TGCGCCAGCAGTCACGGCAGGATGGTGGGGCGCAATCAGCCCCAGCATTTT; J: TRBJ1-5; V: TRBV23-1; size: -; D: -
CDR3: CASSLFSGGEQYF; DNA: TGTGCCAGCAGTTTATTTTCGGGGGGCGAGCAGTACTTC; J: TRBJ2-7; V: TRBV12-3/TRBV12-4; size: -; D: TRBD2
CDR3: CASSQRLGQGTPLHF; DNA: TGTGCCAGCAGCCAAAGACTGGGACAGGGGACACCCCTCCACTTT; J: TRBJ1-6; V: TRBV7-8; size: once; D: TRBD1
CDR3: CASSSGVAPYEQYF; DNA: TGTGCCAGCAGTTCGGGGGTAGCTCCCTACGAGCAGTACTTC; J: TRBJ2-7; V: TRBV6-6; size: -; D: -
CDR3: CASSLSDQETQYF; DNA: TGTGCCAGCAGCTTATCAGATCAAGAGACCCAGTACTTC; J: TRBJ2-5; V: TRBV7-2; size: -; D: -
CDR3: CASRPTSSYEQYF; DNA: TGTGCCAGCAGACCAACTAGCTCCTACGAGCAGTACTTC; J: TRBJ2-7; V: TRBV12-3/TRBV12-4; size: -; D: -
CDR3: CASSHTRGLTGNGNTIYF; DNA: TGTGCCAGCAGCCACACTAGAGGGTTAACAGGGAATGGAAACACCATATATTTT; J: TRBJ1-3; V: TRBV7-6; size: -; D: -
CDR3: CASSQDWDRFYEKLFF; DNA: TGCGCCAGCAGCCAAGATTGGGACAGGTTCTACGAAAAACTGTTTTTT; J: TRBJ1-4; V: TRBV4-1; size: -; D: TRBD1
CDR3: CASSPPARVTEAFF; DNA: TGTGCCAGCTCACCACCGGCGAGGGTTACTGAAGCTTTCTTT; J: TRBJ1-1; V: TRBV18; size: -; D: -
CDR3: CAWRVGSLYGYTF; DNA: TGTGCCTGGAGAGTAGGTAGTCTCTATGGCTACACCTTC; J: TRBJ1-2; V: TRBV30; size: -; D: -
CDR3: CAISEQGTGNTIYF; DNA: TGTGCCATCAGTGAGCAGGGGACTGGAAACACCATATATTTT; J: TRBJ1-3; V: TRBV10-3; size: once; D: -
CDR3: CASSYRGPYGYTF; DNA: TGTGCCAGCAGTTACCGGGGGCCTTATGGCTACACCTTC; J: TRBJ1-2; V: TRBV6-2/TRBV6-3; size: -; D: -
CDR3: CASSASQGYTEAFF; DNA: TGTGCCAGCAGTGCGTCGCAGGGATACACTGAAGCTTTCTTT; J: TRBJ1-1; V: TRBV2; size: few; D: -
CDR3: CASSLILGGRNEQFF; DNA: TGTGCCAGCAGCTTGATATTGGGGGGTCGGAATGAGCAGTTCTTC; J: TRBJ2-1; V: TRBV5-4; size: -; D: -
CDR3: CASSIGRGQFNTGELFF; DNA: TGTGCCAGTAGTATAGGTCGCGGACAGTTCAACACCGGGGAGCTGTTTTTT; J: TRBJ2-2; V: TRBV19; size: -; D: -
CDR3: CASSVAIGGGAEEQYF; DNA: TGTGCCAGCAGCGTAGCCATTGGGGGGGGAGCGGAAGAGCAGTACTTC; J: TRBJ2-7; V: TRBV9; size: -; D: TRBD2
CDR3: CASSKLRQAPHSPLHF; DNA: TGTGCCAGCAGCAAACTTAGGCAGGCCCCCCATTCACCCCTCCACTTT; J: TRBJ1-6; V: TRBV21-1; size: -; D: -
CDR3: CASSLRGTAPSNVLTF; DNA: TGTGCCAGCAGTTTAAGAGGGACAGCCCCGTCCAACGTCCTGACTTTC; J: TRBJ2-6; V: TRBV27; size: -; D: TRBD1
CDR3: CASSPRTGGGNIQYF; DNA: TGTGCCAGCAGCCCGAGGACAGGGGGCGGGAACATTCAGTACTTC; J: TRBJ2-4; V: TRBV9; size: -; D: TRBD1
CDR3: CASSYMMRISGNTIYF; DNA: TGTGCCAGCAGTTACATGATGCGGATCTCTGGAAACACCATATATTTT; J: TRBJ1-3; V: TRBV6-2/TRBV6-3; size: -; D: -
CDR3: CASSTGQHEQYF; DNA: TGTGCCAGTAGTACGGGACAGCACGAGCAGTACTTC; J: TRBJ2-7; V: TRBV19; size: -; D: TRBD1
CDR3: CASSHRTDTQYF; DNA: TGTGCCAGCAGCCATCGGACAGATACGCAGTATTTT; J: TRBJ2-3; V: TRBV14; size: -; D: -
CDR3: CSVDGFGQGAYEQYF; DNA: TGCAGCGTTGACGGCTTTGGCCAGGGGGCCTACGAGCAGTACTTC; J: TRBJ2-7; V: TRBV29-1; size: -; D: TRBD1
CDR3: CASSLEVGSQETQYF; DNA: TGTGCCAGCAGCTTAGAAGTAGGCAGCCAAGAGACCCAGTACTTC; J: TRBJ2-5; V: TRBV7-7; size: -; D: -
CDR3: CASSLSGTTFYEQYF; DNA: TGTGCCAGCAGCTTAAGTGGGACTACCTTCTACGAGCAGTACTTC; J: TRBJ2-7; V: TRBV7-2; size: -; D: TRBD2
CDR3: CASSLGSGTGGYEQYF; DNA: TGTGCCAGCAGCTTGGGATCCGGGACAGGGGGCTACGAGCAGTACTTC; J: TRBJ2-7; V: TRBV5-4; size: -; D: TRBD1
CDR3: CASSSNTIYF; DNA: TGTGCCAGCAGTTCAAACACCATATATTTT; J: TRBJ1-3; V: TRBV28; size: once; D: -
CDR3: CASSPGGVSNQPQHF; DNA: TGTGCCAGCTCACCCGGGGGGGTAAGCAATCAGCCCCAGCATTTT; J: TRBJ1-5; V: TRBV18; size: -; D: -
CDR3: CASSLNPGEEKLFF; DNA: TGTGCCAGCAGCTTAAATCCGGGTGAGGAAAAACTGTTTTTT; J: TRBJ1-4; V: TRBV11-2; size: -; D: -
CDR3: CASSEEAGGYQPQHF; DNA: TGTGCCAGCAGTGAAGAGGCAGGGGGCTATCAGCCCCAGCATTTT; J: TRBJ1-5; V: TRBV2; size: -; D: TRBD1
CDR3: CASSIGLTNSPLHF; DNA: TGTGCCAGTAGTATAGGACTGACGAATTCACCCCTCCACTTT; J: TRBJ1-6; V: TRBV19; size: few; D: -
CDR3: CASSFGYEQYF; DNA: TGTGCCAGCAGTTTTGGTTACGAGCAGTACTTC; J: TRBJ2-7; V: TRBV27; size: few; D: -